This entry lists 12 T cell receptor beta chains sequenced from one sample in a study of shared clonotypes between healthy human individuals. TCRdb keeps only in-frame clones here, not all; method: immunoSEQ multiplex PCR. This sample has 750,000 to 1,000,000 clones; 80% to 95% occur once, and the top ten carry around 24%. The naive CD8 population came from CD45RO-negative cells selected for CCR7, without terminally differentiated effector memory CD45RA+ cells. The material sequenced was naive CD8+ T cells sorted from blood. The receptors stem from a man aged 25 to 45 in good health.

This clone was recorded only once. The chain employs TRBV28 and TRBJ2-5, with D perhaps TRBD1 (5 bases). V shed 3 bases and J shed 10 bases, with 18 bases lying between them. The CDR3 extends over 14 amino acids. CDR1 and CDR2 from the germline V gene are MDHEN and SYDVKM. CDR3 sequence: CASSFPQARSNQYF. CDR3 coding DNA: TGTGCCAGCAGTTTCCCACAGGCCCGCAGTAACCAGTACTTC. Filled out from reference TRBV28 and TRBJ2-5, the complete variable domain reads DVKVTQSSRYLVKRTGEKVFLECVQDMDHENMFWYRQDPGLGLRLIYFSYDVKMKEKGDIPEGYSVSREKKERFSLILESASTNQTSMYLCASSFPQARSNQYFGPGTRLLVL.

Remarks on this clone: It differs at one base from a far larger clone, so likely a read error. This sample includes further DNA sequences coding for the same CDR3. This chain joins TRBV27 and TRBJ2-2; D gene uncertain. This CDR3 spans 12 amino acids. V dropped 2 bases and J dropped 7 bases, with 5 bases sitting between them. Germline CDR1 is MNHEY and CDR2 is SMNVEV (reference sequence). CDR3 amino acids: CASSLLGGELFF. For the CDR3, the DNA is TGTGCCAGCAGTTTACTCGGCGGGGAGCTGTTTTTT.

The chain is built from TRBV21-1 and TRBJ2-2; the table names TRBD2, a call not compared with the DNA. TRBV21-1 is assigned pseudogene status. The CDR3 totals 18 residues. This chain's CDR3 is CASSKVIPIAGRAGELFF. The CDR3 coding sequence is TGTGCCAGCAGCAAAGTAATTCCTATAGCGGGGAGGGCCGGGGAGCTGTTTTTT.

The V gene is TRBV9, the J gene TRBJ2-1; D ambiguous. From germline, CDR1 is SGDLS and CDR2 YYNGEE. Deletions cut 0 bases from V and 2 bases from J, with 9 bases between. The CDR3 spans 15 residues. The CDR3 reads CASSVGLSTYNEQFF. CDR3 coding DNA: TGTGCCAGCAGCGTAGGGCTAAGTACCTACAATGAGCAGTTCTTC.

This clone was seen repeatedly, ten times or more. The chain employs TRBV6-4 and TRBJ2-2; 11 positions agree with TRBD2. This CDR3 spans 15 amino acids. CDR1 is MRHNA, CDR2 SNTAGT, per germline. V lost 4 bases and J lost 4; bases outside the gene matches: 2. The CDR3 DNA reads TGTGCCAGCAGTGCCGGGACTAGCGGCACCGGGGAGCTGTTTTTT. Protein sequence: CASSAGTSGTGELFF.

The chain has TRBV9 and TRBJ1-1; D gene unclear. The CDR3 covers 13 residues. V dropped 4 bases and J dropped 7 bases, with 14 bases sitting between them. Per the germline V gene, CDR1 is SGDLS and CDR2 is YYNGEE. CDR3: CASSPRWGREAFF. CDR3 DNA: TGTGCCAGCAGCCCCCGGTGGGGTCGTGAAGCTTTCTTT.

The table lists this clone with a few counts. Other DNA sequences in the sample encode the same CDR3. V is TRBV6-6 and J is TRBJ2-7; TRBD1 or TRBD2 may be the D gene (5 bases each). Germline V gene data show CDR1 as MNHNY and CDR2 as SVGAGI (reference sequence). The CDR3 length is 11 residues. Trimming stripped 5 bases from V and 3 bases from J, with 5 bases between. CDR3 sequence reads: CASSGGYEQYF. The CDR3 region has the DNA TGTGCCAGCAGTGGGGGCTACGAGCAGTACTTC.

The rearrangement uses TRBV18 and TRBJ1-2, with unresolved D. The CDR3 length is 15 residues. Trimming removed 3 bases from V and 3 bases from J, with 14 bases in between. Germline V gene sequence: CDR1 KGHSH, CDR2 LQKENI. CDR3 bases: TGTGCCAGCTCACCGGACGGTGGGGATTACTATGGCTACACCTTC. Its protein is CASSPDGGDYYGYTF. The full variable domain, in which reference TRBV18 and TRBJ1-2 provide the parts outside the CDR3, is NAGVMQNPRHLVRRRGQEARLRCSPMKGHSHVYWYRQLPEEGLKFMVYLQKENIIDESGMPKERFSAEFPKEGPSILRIQQVVRGDSAAYFCASSPDGGDYYGYTFGSGTRLTVV.

This clone was seen once. The J gene is TRBJ1-1, the V gene TRBV19, with unresolved D. This CDR3 has 13 residues. Trimming took off 3 bases at V and 2 bases at J, with 7 bases between the two ends. Germline CDR1 is LNHDA and CDR2 is SQIVND (reference sequence). The CDR3 DNA sequence: TGTGCCAGTAGTATTTCGAGCAACACTGAAGCTTTCTTT. Amino acids: CASSISSNTEAFF.

V gene TRBV6-6 combines with J gene TRBJ2-7; D is ambiguous. Looked up from germline, CDR1 is MNHNY and CDR2 is SVGAGI (reference sequence). CDR3 length: 16 amino acids. V lost 0 bases and J 2 bases, leaving 14 bases between the germline ends. The CDR3 region is CASSYSMNRETYEQYF. The CDR3 DNA reads TGTGCCAGCAGTTACTCGATGAACAGAGAGACCTACGAGCAGTACTTC.

V is TRBV7-9 and J is TRBJ2-1, with D perhaps matching TRBD2 (5 bases). The V and J ends lost 5 bases and 15 bases respectively, with 20 bases between them. The CDR3 covers 13 residues. Germline V gene lookup returns CDR1 SEHNR and CDR2 FQNEAQ (reference sequence). CDR3 coding DNA: TGTGCCAGCAGCCTCGAACCCCTAGCATCGGGGTTCTTC. The encoded protein is CASSLEPLASGFF.

This rearrangement joins TRBV7-9 to TRBJ1-1; TRBD1 matches at 8 bases. Germline assignment: CDR1 SEHNR and CDR2 FQNEAQ (reference sequence). The trim removed 2 bases at V and 5 bases at J, leaving 7 bases unmatched. This CDR3 is 15 amino acids long. CDR3 nucleotide sequence: TGTGCCAGCAGCTTAACCGGACAGGGCGGGACTGAAGCTTTCTTT. Protein product: CASSLTGQGGTEAFF.